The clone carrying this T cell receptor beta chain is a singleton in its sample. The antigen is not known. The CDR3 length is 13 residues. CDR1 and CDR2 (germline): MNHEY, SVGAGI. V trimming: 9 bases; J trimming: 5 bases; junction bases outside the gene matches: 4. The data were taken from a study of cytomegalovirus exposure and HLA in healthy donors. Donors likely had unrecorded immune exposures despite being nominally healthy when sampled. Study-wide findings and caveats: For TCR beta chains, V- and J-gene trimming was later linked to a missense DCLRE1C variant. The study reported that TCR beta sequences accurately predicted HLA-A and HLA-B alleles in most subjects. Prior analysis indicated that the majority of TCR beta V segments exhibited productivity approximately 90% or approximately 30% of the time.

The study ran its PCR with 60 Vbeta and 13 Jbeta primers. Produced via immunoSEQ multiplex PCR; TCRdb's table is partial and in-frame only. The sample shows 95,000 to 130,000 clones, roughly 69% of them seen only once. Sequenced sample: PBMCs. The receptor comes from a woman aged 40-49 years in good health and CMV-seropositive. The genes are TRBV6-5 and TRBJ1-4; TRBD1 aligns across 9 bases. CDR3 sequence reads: CASTGGRNEKLFF. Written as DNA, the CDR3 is TGTGCCAGTACAGGGGGCAGGAATGAAAAACTGTTTTTT.